The 25 T cell receptor beta chains listed next were all sequenced from one sample in a study of CD8+ T cells in alopecia areata. Extracted RNA was reverse transcribed into cDNA, the sequencing template. Profiled with immunoSEQ multiplex PCR; TCRdb holds only in-frame clones, not every one. Altogether about 190,000 clones are present, more than 55% being singletons, with the ten largest covering approximately 0.7%. Documented treatment: oral pan-JAK inhibitor, 5-10 mg twice daily. Sequencing was performed on CD4+ T cells sorted from blood, taken at week 4, from a patient treated with tofacitinib. These receptors were collected from a human donor with alopecia areata.

This chain links TRBV7-9 with TRBJ2-5; D gene ambiguous. Germline V gene sequence: CDR1 SEHNR, CDR2 FQNEAQ (reference sequence). V was cut by 6 bases and J by 13 bases, with 12 bases left in between. The CDR3 is 10 residues long. CDR3 coding DNA: TGTGCCAGCAGTGGGTACTTCCCGTACTTC. Protein: CASSGYFPYF.

V and J are TRBV6-5 and TRBJ2-1; D is undetermined. This CDR3 has 11 residues. V lost 8 bases, J lost 6 bases, and 8 bases lay in between. The V gene's germline CDR1 is MNHEY and CDR2 SVGAGI. The CDR3 region has the DNA TGTGCCAGCGGAAACAGCAATGAGCAGTTCTTC. Translating gives CASGNSNEQFF.

The chain joins TRBV9 to TRBJ2-1, with 12 positions matching TRBD2. The CDR3 loop spans 15 amino acids. V lost 3 bases and J lost 8; bases outside the gene matches: 6. Germline lookup yields CDR1 SGDLS and CDR2 YYNGEE. The CDR3 nucleotides read TGTGCCAGCAGCGCCCTAGCGGGAGGGCCCCATGAGCAGTTCTTC. Its translation: CASSALAGGPHEQFF.

This clone was seen only a few times. The chain links TRBV7-9 to TRBJ2-2; D gene uncertain. Germline CDR1 is SEHNR and CDR2 is FQNEAQ (reference sequence). V lost 2 bases to trimming and J lost 3 bases, with 13 bases between them. The CDR3 covers 16 residues. This CDR3 reads CASSLSMRLDTGELFF. The DNA of the CDR3 is TGTGCCAGCAGCTTAAGTATGCGTTTGGACACCGGGGAGCTGTTTTTT.

This chain links TRBV2 with TRBJ2-7; D might be TRBD2 (6 bases). CDR1 is SNHLY and CDR2 is FYNNEI in the germline V gene. With 6 bases removed from V and 0 bases from J, the gap between germline ends came to 12 bases. The CDR3 runs to 14 residues. CDR3 sequence reads: CASSTTSSSYEQYF. Written as DNA, the CDR3 is TGTGCCAGCAGCACGACTAGTTCCTCCTACGAGCAGTACTTC.

The V call is TRBV15, the J call TRBJ2-7; the D gene could be TRBD1 or TRBD2 (6 bases each). The germline V gene has CDR1 LNHNV and CDR2 YYDKDF (reference sequence). The CDR3 runs 15 residues. V gave up 5 bases and J gave up 0 bases, with 14 bases separating them. The CDR3 spells CATSERGGSSYEQYF. Written as DNA, the CDR3 is TGTGCCACCAGCGAACGAGGGGGGAGCTCCTACGAGCAGTACTTC. Filled out from reference TRBV15 and TRBJ2-7, the complete variable domain reads DAMVIQNPRYQVTQFGKPVTLSCSQTLNHNVMYWYQQKSSQAPKLLFHYYDKDFNNEADTPDNFQSRRPNTSFCFLDIRSPGLGDTAMYLCATSERGGSSYEQYFGPGTRLTVT.

The V gene is TRBV11-2, the J gene TRBJ2-1, with 8 positions matching TRBD2. Trimming removed 3 bases from V and 1 base from J; junction bases left unmatched: 5. Germline V CDR1 and CDR2: SGHAT, FQNNGV. The CDR3 covers 16 residues. The chain's CDR3 is CASSLASGPSYNEQFF. The CDR3 nucleotides read TGTGCCAGCAGCTTGGCTAGCGGGCCTTCCTACAATGAGCAGTTCTTC.

The J gene is TRBJ1-4, the V gene TRBV7-9; tentatively, D is TRBD1 (5 bases). The V and J ends lost 2 bases and 7 bases respectively, with 14 bases between them. Germline V gives CDR1 SEHNR, CDR2 FQNEAQ (reference sequence). This CDR3 region has 15 residues. Here the CDR3 DNA reads TGTGCCAGCAGCTTAACCCAGGGTCTGGGTGAAAAACTGTTTTTT. It specifies CASSLTQGLGEKLFF.

This clone was counted a few times. This sequence joins TRBV18 and TRBJ2-7, with D perhaps given as TRBD1 or TRBD2 (5 bases each). This CDR3 spans 17 amino acids. V shed 6 bases and J shed 7 bases, with 28 bases lying between them. Germline V lookup: CDR1 KGHSH, CDR2 LQKENI. CDR3 protein: CASSQTTSDSFFWEQYF. The CDR3 region has the DNA TGTGCCAGCTCCCAGACTACGTCCGACAGTTTCTTTTGGGAGCAGTACTTC.

The J gene is TRBJ1-4, the V gene TRBV25-1; D gene ambiguous. Germline values: CDR1 MGHDK, CDR2 SYGVNS. Trimming cost V 4 bases and J 4 bases, with 7 bases left between them. The CDR3 consists of 13 residues. DNA of the CDR3: TGTGCCAGCAGTGCCAGTGTTAATGAAAAACTGTTTTTT. It codes for CASSASVNEKLFF.

V and J are TRBV19 and TRBJ2-5; D is unclear. The CDR3 runs 13 residues. CDR1 and CDR2 (germline): LNHDA, SQIVND (reference sequence). With 10 bases removed from V and 1 base from J, the gap between germline ends came to 13 bases. The CDR3 reads CATTSETQETQYF. The CDR3, as DNA: TGTGCCACAACCTCAGAGACCCAAGAGACCCAGTACTTC.

The DNA for the CDR3 is TGTGCCAGCATCCCCCGGACTAGCGGGAGCAGATACGAGCAGTACTTC. It encodes CASIPRTSGSRYEQYF. The chain joins TRBV6-6 to TRBJ2-5; 13 bases line up with TRBD2. The DNA end is a closer match to TRBJ2-7, so the J assignment may be wrong. Germline CDR1 and CDR2: MNHNY and SVGAGI (reference sequence). This CDR3 spans 16 amino acids.

This chain joins TRBV11-1 and TRBJ2-7, with TRBD2 matching 10 bases. V shed 5 bases, J shed 0 bases, and the junction held 13 bases outside the gene matches. This CDR3 has 18 amino acids. Looked up from germline, CDR1 is SGHAT and CDR2 is FQDESV (reference sequence). CDR3 sequence: CASSDLAGETFSSYEQYF. The CDR3 bases are TGTGCCAGCAGCGACCTAGCGGGAGAGACTTTTAGCTCCTACGAGCAGTACTTC.

This chain connects TRBV5-4 to TRBJ2-3; 7 bases match TRBD1. The J segment lost 6 bases and the V segment lost 0 bases, leaving 4 bases of the junction unmatched. This CDR3 region has 14 residues. Germline V CDR1 and CDR2: SGHNT, YYREEE (reference sequence). The CDR3 nucleotides read TGTGCCAGCAGCTTGGGAGACAGGGTTGATACGCAGTATTTT. Residues: CASSLGDRVDTQYF.

The chain recombines TRBV30 with TRBJ1-5; D unresolved. Looked up from germline, CDR1 is GTSNPN and CDR2 is SVGIG (reference sequence). The ends were cut back, 8 bases at V and 9 bases at J, with 17 bases in the middle. This CDR3 is built from 12 residues. CDR3 in DNA: TGTGCCCCGTTGGGAGAAGAAGGGCCCCAGCATTTT. Protein sequence: CAPLGEEGPQHF.

V and J are TRBV25-1 and TRBJ1-2, with D unresolved. The CDR3 covers 11 residues. Germline V lookup: CDR1 MGHDK, CDR2 SYGVNS. V lost 3 bases and J 7 bases, leaving 6 bases between the germline ends. The CDR3 region is CASSDYGGYTF. The CDR3, as DNA: TGTGCCAGCAGTGACTATGGTGGCTACACCTTC.

V and J are TRBV29-1 and TRBJ1-2, with TRBD1 matching 10 bases. Trimming took 0 bases from V and 5 from J; bases not matched to a gene: 9. CDR3 length: 16 amino acids. Per germline, CDR1 SQVTM and CDR2 ANQGSEA. CDR3 bases: TGCAGCGTTGAAGATAATTGGACAGGGGGGGAGTATGGCTACACCTTC. This codes for CSVEDNWTGGEYGYTF.

The V call is TRBV5-1, the J call TRBJ2-5; 9 positions agree with TRBD1. After removal of 4 bases from V and 3 bases from J, the junction contained 1 base not matched to a gene. Germline-derived CDR1 and CDR2 are SGHRS and YFSETQ. The CDR3 extends over 13 amino acids. CDR3 DNA sequence: TGCGCCAGCAGCGGACAGGGGAAAGAGACCCAGTACTTC. Translation: CASSGQGKETQYF.

The rearrangement joins TRBV27 to TRBJ2-2; D not resolved. V shed 8 bases and J shed 1 base, with 11 bases lying between them. CDR1 and CDR2 from the germline V gene are MNHEY and SMNVEV (reference sequence). The CDR3 is 14 residues long. The CDR3 loop is CASAEARNTGELFF. The CDR3 DNA sequence: TGTGCCAGCGCCGAGGCTAGGAACACCGGGGAGCTGTTTTTT.

The J gene is TRBJ2-4, the V gene TRBV30; TRBD2 might be the D (6 bases). Trimming shortened V by 4 bases and J by 3 bases, and 10 bases separated the two germline ends. The CDR3 spans 13 residues. Germline loops: CDR1 GTSNPN, CDR2 SVGIG (reference sequence). CDR3 region: CAWMEEGKNIQYF. The CDR3 coding sequence is TGTGCCTGGATGGAGGAGGGCAAAAACATTCAGTACTTC.

This chain links TRBV28 with TRBJ1-5, with unresolved D. This CDR3 region has 11 residues. The germline V and J ends were trimmed by 2 bases and 10 bases, with 6 bases remaining between them. CDR1 MDHEN and CDR2 SYDVKM come from the germline V gene. This CDR3 is CASSLRGPQHF. In nucleotides, the CDR3 is TGTGCCAGCAGTTTACGGGGACCCCAGCATTTT.

CDR3 amino acids: CASMGGSSNQPQHF. CDR3 sequence (DNA): TGTGCCAGTATGGGGGGCTCTAGCAATCAGCCCCAGCATTTT. The chain couples TRBV19 to TRBJ1-5, with D maybe TRBD1 (6 bases). Trimming shortened V by 7 bases and J by 0 bases, and 10 bases separated the two germline ends. The germline gives CDR1 LNHDA, CDR2 SQIVND (reference sequence). This CDR3 is 14 amino acids long.

The chain is built from TRBV25-1 and TRBJ1-2, with 9 bases aligning to TRBD1. Germline CDR1 is MGHDK and CDR2 is SYGVNS. The CDR3 is 14 residues long. The trim removed 1 base at V and 7 bases at J, leaving 4 bases unmatched. The CDR3 DNA reads TGTGCCAGCAGTGAATTAACAGGGGGCCCTGGCTACACCTTC. The encoded protein is CASSELTGGPGYTF.

In this sample, this clone turned up a few times. This chain links TRBV7-9 with TRBJ2-2; D unresolved. CDR3 length: 12 residues. The ends were cut back, 0 bases at V and 8 bases at J, with 4 bases in the middle. CDR1 SEHNR and CDR2 FQNEAQ come from the germline V gene (reference sequence). The CDR3 nucleotides are TGTGCCAGCAGCTTAGCGGAGGGGGAGCTGTTTTTT. Amino acid sequence: CASSLAEGELFF. The full variable domain, its missing parts supplied by reference TRBV7-9 and TRBJ2-2, is DTGVSQNPRHKITKRGQNVTFRCDPISEHNRLYWYRQTLGQGPEFLTYFQNEAQLEKSRLLSDRFSAERPKGSFSTLEIQRTEQGDSAMYLCASSLAEGELFFGEGSRLTVL.

The chain carries TRBV20-1 and TRBJ2-7; D unclear. From germline, CDR1 is DFQATT and CDR2 SNEGSKA (reference sequence). CDR3 length: 11 residues. Trimming removed 3 bases at V and 2 bases at J, with 5 bases between. The CDR3 is CSASNPYEQYF. CDR3 DNA sequence: TGCAGTGCTAGTAATCCCTACGAGCAGTACTTC.